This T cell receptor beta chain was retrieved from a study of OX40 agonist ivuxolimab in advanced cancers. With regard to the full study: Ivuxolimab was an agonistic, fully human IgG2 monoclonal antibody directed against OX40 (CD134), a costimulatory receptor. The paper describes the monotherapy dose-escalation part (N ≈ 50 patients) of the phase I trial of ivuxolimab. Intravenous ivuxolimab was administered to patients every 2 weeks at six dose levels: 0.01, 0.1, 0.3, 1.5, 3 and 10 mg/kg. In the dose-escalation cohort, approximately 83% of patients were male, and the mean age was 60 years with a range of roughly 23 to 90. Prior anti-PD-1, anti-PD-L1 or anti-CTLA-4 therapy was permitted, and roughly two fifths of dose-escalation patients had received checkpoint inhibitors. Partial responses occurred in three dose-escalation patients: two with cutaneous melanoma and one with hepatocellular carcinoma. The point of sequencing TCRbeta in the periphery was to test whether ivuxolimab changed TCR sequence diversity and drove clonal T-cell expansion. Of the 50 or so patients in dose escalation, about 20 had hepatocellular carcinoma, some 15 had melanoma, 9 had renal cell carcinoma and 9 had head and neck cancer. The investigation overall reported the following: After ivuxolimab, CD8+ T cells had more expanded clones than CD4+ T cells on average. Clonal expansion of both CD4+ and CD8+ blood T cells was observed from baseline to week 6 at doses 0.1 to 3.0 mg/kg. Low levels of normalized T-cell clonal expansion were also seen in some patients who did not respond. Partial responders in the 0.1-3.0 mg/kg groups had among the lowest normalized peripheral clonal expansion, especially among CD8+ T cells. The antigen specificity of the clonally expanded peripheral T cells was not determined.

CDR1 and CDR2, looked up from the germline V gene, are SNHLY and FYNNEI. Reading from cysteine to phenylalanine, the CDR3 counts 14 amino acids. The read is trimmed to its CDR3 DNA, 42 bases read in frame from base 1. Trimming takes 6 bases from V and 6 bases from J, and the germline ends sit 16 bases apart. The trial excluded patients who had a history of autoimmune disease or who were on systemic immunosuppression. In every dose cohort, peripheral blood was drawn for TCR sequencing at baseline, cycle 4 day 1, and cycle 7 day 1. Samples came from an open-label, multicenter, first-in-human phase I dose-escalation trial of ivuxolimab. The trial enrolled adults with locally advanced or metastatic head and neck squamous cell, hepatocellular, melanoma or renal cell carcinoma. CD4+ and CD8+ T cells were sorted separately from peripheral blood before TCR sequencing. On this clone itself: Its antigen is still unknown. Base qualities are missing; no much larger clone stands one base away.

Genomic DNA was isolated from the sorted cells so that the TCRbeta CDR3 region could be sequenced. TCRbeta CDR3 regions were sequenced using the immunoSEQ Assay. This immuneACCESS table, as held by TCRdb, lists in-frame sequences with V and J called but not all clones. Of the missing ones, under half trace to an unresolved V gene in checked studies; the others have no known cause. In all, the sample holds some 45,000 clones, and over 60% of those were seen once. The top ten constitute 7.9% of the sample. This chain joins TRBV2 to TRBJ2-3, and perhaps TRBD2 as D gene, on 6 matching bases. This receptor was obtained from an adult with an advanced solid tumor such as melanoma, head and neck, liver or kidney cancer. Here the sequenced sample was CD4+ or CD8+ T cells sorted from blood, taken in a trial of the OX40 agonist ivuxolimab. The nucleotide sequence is TGTGCCAGCAGCGGGGGTTTGTCCCGGGATACGCAGTATTTT. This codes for CASSGGLSRDTQYF.